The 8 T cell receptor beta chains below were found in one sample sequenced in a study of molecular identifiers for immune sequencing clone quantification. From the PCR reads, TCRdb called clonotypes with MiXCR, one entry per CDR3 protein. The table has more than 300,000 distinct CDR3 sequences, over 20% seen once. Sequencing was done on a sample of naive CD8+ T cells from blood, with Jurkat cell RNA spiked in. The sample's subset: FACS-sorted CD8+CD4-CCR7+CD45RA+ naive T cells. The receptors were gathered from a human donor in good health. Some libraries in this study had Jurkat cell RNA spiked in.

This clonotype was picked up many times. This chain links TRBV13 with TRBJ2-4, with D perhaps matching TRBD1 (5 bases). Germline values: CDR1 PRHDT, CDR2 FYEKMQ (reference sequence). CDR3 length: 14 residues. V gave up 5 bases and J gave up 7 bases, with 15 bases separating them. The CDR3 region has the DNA TGTGCCAGCAGCCCTCGACAGCGAGATAACATTCAGTACTTC. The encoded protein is CASSPRQRDNIQYF. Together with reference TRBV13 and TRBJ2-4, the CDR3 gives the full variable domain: AAGVIQSPRHLIKEKRETATLKCYPIPRHDTVYWYQQGPGQDPQFLISFYEKMQSDKGSIPDRFSAQQFSDYHSELNMSSLELGDSALYFCASSPRQRDNIQYFGAGTRLSVL.

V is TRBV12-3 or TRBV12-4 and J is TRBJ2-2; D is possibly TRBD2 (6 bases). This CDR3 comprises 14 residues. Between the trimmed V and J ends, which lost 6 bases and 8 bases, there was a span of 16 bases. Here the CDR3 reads CASSPWTTPGELFF. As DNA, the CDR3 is TGTGCCAGCAGCCCATGGACTACTCCGGGGGAGCTGTTTTTT.

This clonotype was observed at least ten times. DNA of the CDR3: TGTGCCAGCAGCTTAGGCGGGCTCCACAAAAACATTCAGTACTTC. Translating gives CASSLGGLHKNIQYF. The V call is TRBV7-9, the J call TRBJ2-4; the D gene is possibly TRBD2 (5 bases). The CDR3 is made up of 15 amino acids. The germline V and J ends were trimmed by 1 base and 3 bases, with 10 bases remaining between them. Germline V lookup: CDR1 SEHNR, CDR2 FQNEAQ (reference sequence). The full variable domain, completed using reference TRBV7-9 and TRBJ2-4, is DTGVSQNPRHKITKRGQNVTFRCDPISEHNRLYWYRQTLGQGPEFLTYFQNEAQLEKSRLLSDRFSAERPKGSFSTLEIQRTEQGDSAMYLCASSLGGLHKNIQYFGAGTRLSVL.

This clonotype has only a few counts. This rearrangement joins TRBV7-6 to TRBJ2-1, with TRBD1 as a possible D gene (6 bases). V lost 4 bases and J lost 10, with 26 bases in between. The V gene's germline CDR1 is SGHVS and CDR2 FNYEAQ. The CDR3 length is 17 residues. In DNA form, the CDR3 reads TGTGCCAGCAGCTCTGGGGGCCATGCCTACAACAGCGAGGAGCAGTTCTTC. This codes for CASSSGGHAYNSEEQFF.

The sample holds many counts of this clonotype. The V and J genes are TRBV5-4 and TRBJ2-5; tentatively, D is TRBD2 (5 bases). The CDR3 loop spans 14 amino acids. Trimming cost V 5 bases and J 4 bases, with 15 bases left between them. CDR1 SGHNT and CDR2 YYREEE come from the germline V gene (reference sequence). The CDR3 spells CASRPDGGLETQYF. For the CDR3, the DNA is TGTGCCAGCAGACCGGACGGCGGACTAGAGACCCAGTACTTC.

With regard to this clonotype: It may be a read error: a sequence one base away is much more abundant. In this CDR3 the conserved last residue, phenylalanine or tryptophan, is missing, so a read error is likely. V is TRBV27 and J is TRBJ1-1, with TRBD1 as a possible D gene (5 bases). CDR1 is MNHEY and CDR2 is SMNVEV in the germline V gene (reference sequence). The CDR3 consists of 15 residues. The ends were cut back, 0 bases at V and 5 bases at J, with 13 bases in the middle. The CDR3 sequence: CASSLSQGLETEAFS. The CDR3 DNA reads TGTGCCAGCAGTTTATCCCAGGGCTTGGAGACTGAAGCTTTCTCT.

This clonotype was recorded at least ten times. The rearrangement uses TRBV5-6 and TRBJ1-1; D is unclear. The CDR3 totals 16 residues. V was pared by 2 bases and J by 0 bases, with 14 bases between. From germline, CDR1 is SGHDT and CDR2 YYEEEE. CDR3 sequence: CASSFEEQTMNTEAFF. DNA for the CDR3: TGTGCCAGCAGCTTCGAGGAACAGACAATGAACACTGAAGCTTTCTTT.

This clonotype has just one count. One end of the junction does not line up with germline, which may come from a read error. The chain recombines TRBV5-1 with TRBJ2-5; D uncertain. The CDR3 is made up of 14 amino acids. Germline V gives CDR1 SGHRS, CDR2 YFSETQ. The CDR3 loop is CASSFGVALEIQYF. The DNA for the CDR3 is TGCGCCAGCAGCTTTGGAGTCGCCCTAGAGATCCAGTACTTC. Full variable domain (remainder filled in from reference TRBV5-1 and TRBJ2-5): KAGVTQTPRYLIKTRGQQVTLSCSPISGHRSVSWYQQTPGQGLQFLFEYFSETQRNKGNFPGRFSGRQFSNSRSEMNVSTLELGDSALYLCASSFGVALEIQYFGPGTRLLVL.